The 4 T cell receptor beta chains listed next were all sequenced from one sample in a study of cytotoxic CD8 clonotypes in ibrutinib-treated CLL. Sequenced by immunoSEQ multiplex PCR; TCRdb stores in-frame clones only, minus some. The sample contains fewer than 90,000 clones, approximately 86% of which appear only once. Sequenced here: PBMCs, sampled before ibrutinib treatment. These receptors were obtained from a human donor with chronic lymphocytic leukemia.

V and J are TRBV27 and TRBJ2-7; a weak D match, TRBD2 (6 bases). The V gene's germline CDR1 is MNHEY and CDR2 SMNVEV (reference sequence). The V end was cut by 5 bases, the J end by 3 bases, with 17 bases between. This CDR3 has 15 amino acids. The CDR3 coding sequence is TGTGCCAGCAGTATAACTCCGGGACTCAACTACGAGCAGTACTTC. It translates to CASSITPGLNYEQYF.

In this sample, this clone turned up once. J is TRBJ1-5 and V is TRBV19, with D unresolved. CDR1 LNHDA and CDR2 SQIVND come from the germline V gene (reference sequence). V was cut by 4 bases and J by 5 bases, with 15 bases left in between. This CDR3 comprises 15 residues. CDR3 coding DNA: TGTGCCAGTAGTACCAATCGCGGGCGGCATCAGCCCCAGCATTTT. Translating gives CASSTNRGRHQPQHF.

The V gene is TRBV7-6, the J gene TRBJ1-1; no clear D. The CDR3 is made up of 15 amino acids. V was pared by 5 bases and J by 2 bases, with 15 bases between. Germline loops: CDR1 SGHVS, CDR2 FNYEAQ. CDR3 nucleotides: TGTGCCAGCAGCCATTCCGTGGAGGGTAACACTGAAGCTTTCTTT. Protein: CASSHSVEGNTEAFF.

The chain links TRBV15 to TRBJ2-7; either TRBD1 or TRBD2 may supply D (5 bases each). Germline V gene sequence: CDR1 LNHNV, CDR2 YYDKDF (reference sequence). There are 15 residues in the CDR3. The V end lost 1 base, the J end lost 2 bases, and 12 bases lay between the germline ends. The DNA of the CDR3 is TGTGCCACCAGCAGAGGAGGGACGGGAACCTACGAGCAGTACTTC. It encodes CATSRGGTGTYEQYF.